This T cell receptor beta chain appears in the sequencing data of a study of T-cell memory formation after mild COVID-19. Overall study: Clustering of TCRs was largely donor specific. Overall study findings and caveats: The study found contracting CD4+ clones mainly in CM and EM and contracting CD8+ clones in EMRA. The appearance of some responding clones in pre-infection memory suggested that cross-reactive memory joined.

As for this clonotype: Antigen: not known.

Trimming took 5 bases from V and 9 from J, leaving 20 bases between them. The CDR3 consists of 14 residues. Germline V gene sequence: CDR1 SGHDT, CDR2 YYEEEE. With constant-segment primers, 5'RACE yielded cDNA libraries of TCR alpha and TCR beta that carried sample barcodes and UMIs. TCRdb re-called the 5' RACE reads through MiXCR, storing one row per CDR3 protein. The table includes over 350,000 distinct CDR3 sequences, 15% to 20% detected once. This chain uses TRBV5-6 with TRBJ2-5; perhaps TRBD2 as D (6 bases). The receptor was isolated from a man in his late teens or twenties who had mild COVID-19 (a few samples of this study predate the infection). Cell type and time point are not known. Material: PBMCs or a T cell subset sorted from them (not recorded which). This chain's CDR3 is CASSVGRPWGAQYF. The CDR3 DNA reads as TGTGCCAGCAGTGTGGGCAGGCCGTGGGGGGCCCAGTACTTC.